The rows below give T cell receptor beta chains drawn from one sample of a study of vaccination and CD4 T cells after COVID-19. One entry per CDR3 protein results from TCRdb running MiXCR on the PCR reads. The sample carries about 15,000 distinct CDR3 sequences, more than 45% recorded once. No antigen has been identified for these receptors. What was sequenced was CD4+ T cells from blood, cultured in vitro. These receptors originate from a human donor who had recovered from COVID-19. Each CDR3 is given with its conserved first and last residue. Fields, in order: J gene, D gene, V gene, clone size, CDR3 protein, CDR3 DNA. The D gene is left open where the match is weak. Some rows have no size entry. The others give once, few or many, or a class for an expanded clone.

TRBJ2-3,TRBD2,TRBV20-1,few,CSAALAGGSDTQYF,TGCAGTGCCGCTCTAGCGGGAGGGTCGGATACGCAGTATTTT
TRBJ1-1,-,TRBV7-6,medium-sized,CASSGDVNTEAFF,TGTGCCAGCAGCGGAGATGTGAACACTGAAGCTTTCTTT
TRBJ1-1,-,TRBV21-1,few,CASSKPDSQAFF,TGTGCCAGCAGCAAACCGGACAGCCAAGCTTTCTTT
TRBJ1-2,-,TRBV27,-,CASSLKAGLYGYTF,TGTGCCAGCAGTTTAAAGGCGGGGCTCTATGGCTACACCTTC
TRBJ1-6,-,TRBV4-1,-,CASSQDFHPTLDSLNSPLHF,TGCGCCAGCAGCCAAGATTTCCACCCAACCCTGGACAGTCTTAATTCACCCCTCCACTTT
TRBJ2-5,TRBD1,TRBV7-8,few,CASTPRTGFILTQYF,TGTGCCAGCACTCCCCGGACAGGGTTTATCTTGACCCAGTACTTC
TRBJ1-5,TRBD1,TRBV20-1,-,CSARGHRGQPQHF,TGCAGTGCTAGAGGTCACAGGGGTCAGCCCCAGCATTTT
TRBJ1-1,-,TRBV6-1,few,CASRGTGRSEAFF,TGTGCCAGCAGAGGTACTGGTCGGTCTGAAGCTTTCTTT
TRBJ2-5,TRBD2,TRBV20-1,-,CSASSPSGSTKTQYF,TGCAGTGCTAGTAGTCCTAGCGGGAGTACGAAGACCCAGTACTTC
TRBJ2-1,-,TRBV4-1,-,CASSQDDEVVRRNEQFF,TGCGCCAGCAGCCAAGATGACGAAGTCGTCAGGAGGAATGAGCAGTTCTTC
TRBJ2-2,TRBD1,TRBV2,few,CASYRGPPGELFF,TGTGCCAGTTATAGGGGGCCCCCAGGGGAGCTGTTTTTT
TRBJ2-7,-,TRBV19,once,CASSIRHGAGEQYF,TGTGCCAGTAGTATAAGGCATGGTGCCGGGGAGCAGTACTTC
TRBJ2-2,-,TRBV6-1,-,CASTTGNTGELFF,TGTGCCAGCACGACAGGAAACACCGGGGAGCTGTTTTTT
TRBJ1-5,-,TRBV28,few,CASSLYPRDSDRGTNQPQHF,TGTGCCAGCAGTTTATATCCACGGGATTCGGACAGAGGGACCAATCAGCCCCAGCATTTT
TRBJ2-7,TRBD1,TRBV6-5,few,CASSLGQSYEQYF,TGTGCCAGCAGTTTGGGACAGTCCTACGAGCAGTACTTC
TRBJ2-7,-,TRBV7-3,-,CASSSFQGEQYF,TGTGCCAGCAGCTCATTTCAGGGAGAGCAGTACTTC
TRBJ1-2,TRBD1,TRBV2,-,CASRPGQVF,TGTGCCAGCCGGCCGGGACAGGTCTTC
TRBJ2-3,-,TRBV27,-,CASSLMGGGSYTDTQYF,TGTGCCAGCAGTTTAATGGGAGGGGGTTCGTATACAGATACGCAGTATTTT
TRBJ2-3,-,TRBV5-5,-,CASSLIPVSTDTQYF,TGTGCCAGCAGCTTGATACCCGTGAGCACAGATACGCAGTATTTT
TRBJ2-1,TRBD2,TRBV20-1,few,CSAREPSGRVYNEQFF,TGCAGTGCTAGAGAACCTAGCGGGAGGGTATACAATGAGCAGTTCTTC
TRBJ2-2,TRBD2,TRBV28,few,CASMDTPGEGAGELFF,TGTGCCAGCATGGACACCCCGGGGGAGGGTGCCGGGGAGCTGTTTTTT
TRBJ1-2,-,TRBV7-2,few,CASSPSPSYGYTF,TGTGCCAGCAGCCCTTCTCCTTCCTATGGCTACACCTTC
TRBJ2-5,-,TRBV24-1,few,CATSESGTPSQETQYF,TGTGCCACCAGTGAGTCCGGGACTCCATCCCAAGAGACCCAGTACTTC
TRBJ1-2,-,TRBV7-9,-,CASTIAGYGYGYTF,TGTGCCAGCACCATCGCAGGTTATGGCTATGGCTACACCTTC
TRBJ1-1,-,TRBV28,-,CASTGLNTEAFF,TGTGCCAGCACAGGGTTGAACACTGAAGCTTTCTTT
TRBJ1-2,-,TRBV6-1,-,CASSGSGAYGYTF,TGTGCCAGCAGTGGATCAGGGGCCTATGGCTACACCTTC
TRBJ2-7,-,TRBV11-3,-,CASSPSIWAEQYF,TGTGCCAGCAGCCCTTCAATTTGGGCCGAGCAGTACTTC
TRBJ2-1,-,TRBV7-8,-,CASSPYGAMGQFF,TGTGCCAGCAGCCCCTACGGTGCAATGGGGCAGTTCTTC
TRBJ1-5,TRBD1,TRBV24-1,-,CATSDPTGDNQPQHF,TGTGCCACCAGTGATCCCACAGGGGACAATCAGCCCCAGCATTTT
TRBJ1-2,-,TRBV6-1,few,CASGQNYGYTF,TGTGCCAGCGGTCAGAACTATGGCTACACCTTC
TRBJ2-7,-,TRBV28,-,CASSPPASGEQYF,TGTGCCAGCAGTCCCCCGGCCAGCGGAGAGCAGTACTTC
TRBJ1-1,-,TRBV6-2/TRBV6-3,few,CASSSRGRVAFF,TGTGCCAGCAGTTCCCGGGGAAGGGTAGCTTTCTTT
TRBJ2-3,-,TRBV2,few,CASSRMQIARGVTDTQYF,TGTGCCAGCAGTCGAATGCAAATAGCCAGGGGAGTCACAGATACGCAGTATTTT
TRBJ2-6,-,TRBV7-3,-,CASSPNPGTTGANVLTF,TGTGCCAGCAGCCCAAACCCAGGGACGACTGGGGCCAACGTCCTGACTTTC
TRBJ1-2,-,TRBV28,few,CASSQSGLFNYGYTF,TGTGCCAGCAGCCAATCGGGACTCTTTAACTATGGCTACACCTTC
TRBJ1-1,-,TRBV11-2,few,CASSPFSGTAEAFF,TGTGCCAGCAGCCCCTTTTCGGGGACGGCTGAAGCTTTCTTT
TRBJ2-5,TRBD2,TRBV27,-,CASSRAGRETQYF,TGTGCCAGCAGCCGAGCGGGGAGAGAGACCCAGTACTTC
TRBJ1-5,-,TRBV10-2,-,CASSGAGYSNQPQHF,TGCGCCAGCAGTGGGGCAGGCTATAGCAATCAGCCCCAGCATTTT
TRBJ1-3,-,TRBV2,-,CASRSGTSGNTIYF,TGTGCCAGCAGGTCCGGGACCTCTGGAAACACCATATATTTT
TRBJ2-5,TRBD1,TRBV24-1,-,CATSDLAAGGTETQYF,TGTGCCACCAGTGATTTGGCTGCAGGGGGAACGGAGACCCAGTACTTC
TRBJ1-6,-,TRBV4-1,-,CASSQMGTQYNSPLHF,TGCGCCAGCAGCCAGATGGGGACACAGTATAATTCACCCCTCCACTTT
TRBJ2-7,-,TRBV20-1,few,CSATPSRYEQYF,TGCAGTGCTACCCCCTCTCGCTACGAGCAGTACTTC
TRBJ1-4,-,TRBV6-1,-,CASSPPNEKLFF,TGTGCCAGCAGCCCACCTAATGAAAAACTGTTTTTT
TRBJ2-3,-,TRBV7-9,-,CASSLPGGDTQYF,TGTGCCAGCAGCTTGCCTGGAGGAGATACGCAGTATTTT
TRBJ1-2,-,TRBV7-2,once,CASSFIANYGYTF,TGTGCCAGCAGCTTTATCGCTAACTATGGCTACACCTTC
TRBJ1-6,-,TRBV30,-,CAWGRQGDSPLHF,TGTGCCTGGGGGCGTCAGGGAGATTCACCCCTCCACTTT